The T cell receptor (beta chain) under discussion was sequenced for a study of CD8 T cells in ankylosing spondylitis. Overall study results and limits: Blood from ankylosing spondylitis patients appeared to carry a characteristic roughly eight-variant TCR beta motif. There was reportedly significant enrichment of clones that were disease-linked in matched ankylosing spondylitis synovial fluid.

Using quantitative 5'-RACE with molecular barcodes, the authors made TCR beta libraries. TCRdb analysed the 5' RACE reads with MiXCR anew, one entry per CDR3 protein. The sample lists about 69,000 distinct CDR3 sequences, roughly 5.3% occurring once. This CDR3 comprises 17 residues. Trimming removed 0 bases from V and 3 bases from J; junction bases left unmatched: 12. Per germline, CDR1 DFQATT and CDR2 SNEGSKA (reference sequence). This clonotype has at least ten counts. Antigen: not known. The sequenced sample was blood, either unsorted or a sorted T cell fraction (not recorded which). The rearrangement uses TRBV20-1 and TRBJ2-5; the match to TRBD1 covers 8 bases. The source of this sequence is a male donor with ankylosing spondylitis or in good health (not recorded which). CDR3 sequence (DNA): TGCAGTGCTAGAGATTCCGACCCGACAGGGGTTAAAGAGACCCAGTACTTC. It specifies CSARDSDPTGVKETQYF.